One and the same sample provided the 27 T cell receptor beta chains below, sequenced in a study of Ad26.COV2.S vaccination and SARS-CoV-2 variants (dated by TCRdb to the early 2020s). The sample's treatment or condition label is to be understood as: around 19 received Ad26.COV2.S at low or high dose, single or two shots; roughly five received placebo; per-sample allocation not given. For vaccine and placebo recipients, repertoires were sequenced using samples collected on day 63 after the first injection. The receptor library was made with the immunoSEQ multiplex PCR assay. The clones in this table, taken by TCRdb from immuneACCESS, are in-frame only. Not every clone is retained; where verified, under half of the shortfall comes from an unresolved V gene, and the cause of the rest is unknown. A total of around 300,000 clones appear in this sample, 85% to 90% of them only once. Clones ranked in the top ten supply around 5.5% of the sample.

This sample comprised peripheral blood, obtained in a trial of Ad26.COV2.S vaccine versus placebo. Receptors were obtained from a person aged 18-65 years who received the Ad26.COV2.S COVID-19 vaccine or a placebo.

V is TRBV7-9 and J is TRBJ2-7; weak D call: TRBD2 (5 bases). Germline-derived CDR1 and CDR2 are SEHNR and FQNEAQ (reference sequence). Trimming stripped 4 bases from V and 6 bases from J, with 13 bases between. The CDR3 totals 13 residues. In nucleotides, the CDR3 is TGTGCCAGCAGCTCAAGGTGGGAGACCGAGCAGTACTTC. It is translated as CASSSRWETEQYF.

The rearrangement joins TRBV7-2 to TRBJ2-7; 7 bases are a match to TRBD2. This CDR3 spans 13 amino acids. In germline, CDR1 is SGHTA, CDR2 FQGNSA. CDR3 bases: TGTGCCAGCAGCCCAAGTCCGGGACTACCCTTTGAGGTC. Translation gives CASSPSPGLPFEV.

The rearrangement uses TRBV12-3 or TRBV12-4 and TRBJ1-1; TRBD1 aligns across 8 bases. V shed 6 bases and J 11 bases; nucleotides not matched to a gene: 8. The CDR3 has 12 amino acids. The CDR3 reads CASSSLQGAAFF. The CDR3 nucleotides read TGTGCCAGCAGCTCCCTTCAGGGGGCGGCTTTCTTT.

The gene calls are TRBV6-1 and TRBJ1-2, with 7 bases that match TRBD1. V lost 3 bases to trimming and J lost 7 bases; unmatched junction nucleotides: 11. Germline CDR1 MNHNS, CDR2 SASEGT. CDR3 length: 15 amino acids. The CDR3 reads CASSELRGGAGGYTF. DNA for the CDR3: TGTGCCAGCAGTGAGTTAAGAGGGGGCGCTGGTGGCTACACCTTC.

The chain joins TRBV7-2 to TRBJ1-1; a weak D match, TRBD1 (5 bases). V dropped 7 bases and J dropped 3 bases, with 18 bases sitting between them. The CDR3 loop spans 15 amino acids. Germline-derived CDR1 and CDR2 are SGHTA and FQGNSA. CDR3 loop: CASTLLQGRDTEAFF. As DNA, the CDR3 is TGTGCCAGCACCCTCCTCCAGGGCCGGGACACTGAAGCTTTCTTT. The full variable domain, completed using reference TRBV7-2 and TRBJ1-1, is GAGVSQSPSNKVTEKGKDVELRCDPISGHTALYWYRQSLGQGLEFLIYFQGNSAPDKSGLPSDRFSAERTGGSVSTLTIQRTQQEDSAVYLCASTLLQGRDTEAFFGQGTRLTVV.

The chain has TRBV2 and TRBJ2-2; 7 nucleotides line up with TRBD1. Germline CDR1 reads SNHLY; CDR2 reads FYNNEI. The CDR3 runs to 13 residues. Trimming removed 10 bases from V and 7 bases from J; junction bases left unmatched: 9. The CDR3 region has the DNA TGTGCCACAAGGAGAGGGGGCTACGGGGAGCTGTTTTTT. Amino acid sequence: CATRRGGYGELFF.

This clone was observed once. This chain links TRBV4-2 with TRBJ1-2, with 8 bases aligning to TRBD1. CDR1 is LGHNA and CDR2 is YNFKEQ in the germline V gene. This CDR3 has 19 residues. V gave up 0 bases and J gave up 5 bases; unmatched junction bases: 17. CDR3 bases: TGTGCCAGCAGCCAAGATCCAGGACAGGGTAGTCCCCGGCCTTATGGCTACACCTTC. Translating it yields CASSQDPGQGSPRPYGYTF.

The chain carries TRBV5-1 and TRBJ2-6; 9 bases match TRBD1. The CDR3 is 17 amino acids. The germline V gene has CDR1 SGHRS and CDR2 YFSETQ. Trimming at V came to 3 bases and at J to 0 bases, leaving 4 bases not matched to a gene. The CDR3 region is CASSWGQGSSGANVLTF. CDR3 DNA: TGCGCCAGCAGCTGGGGACAGGGAAGCTCTGGGGCCAACGTCCTGACTTTC.

This clone was seen only a few times. CDR3 in DNA: TGCAGCGTTGAAGGCAGGGAGAGCTCCTACGAGCAGTACGTC. Its protein is CSVEGRESSYEQYV. J is TRBJ2-7 and V is TRBV29-1; D tentatively fits TRBD1 or TRBD2 (5 bases each). The V gene's germline CDR1 is SQVTM and CDR2 ANQGSEA. Trimming pared 1 base from V and 0 bases from J, leaving 10 bases between. The CDR3 spans 14 residues.

As for this clone: Other DNA variants within this sample encode the same CDR3. The chain uses TRBV6-2 or TRBV6-3 and TRBJ1-5; D unresolved. There are 15 residues in the CDR3. Trimming removed 2 bases at V and 0 bases at J, with 8 bases between. The V gene's germline CDR1 is MNHEY and CDR2 SVGEGT. The CDR3 nucleotides read TGTGCCAGCAGTTACCTCGGGCTTAGCAATCAGCCCCAGCATTTT. Protein: CASSYLGLSNQPQHF.

This chain links TRBV4-1 with TRBJ1-2; D gene unclear. CDR1 and CDR2 from the germline V gene are MGHRA and YSYEKL. V was shortened by 1 base and J by 8 bases, with 14 bases between the two germline ends. The CDR3 spans 14 residues. The CDR3 DNA reads TGCGCCAGCAGCCAAGCCTCAGAGATTCGAGGCTACACCTTC. It yields the protein CASSQASEIRGYTF.

This clone has more than one count but fewer than ten. The rearrangement links TRBV5-4 to TRBJ1-4; a possible D gene is TRBD1 (5 bases). The CDR3 runs to 15 residues. CDR1 and CDR2 (germline): SGHNT, YYREEE (reference sequence). Trimming removed 2 bases at V and 6 bases at J, with 14 bases between. The CDR3 loop is CASSFFRDQDEKLFF. Here the CDR3 DNA reads TGTGCCAGCAGCTTTTTTAGGGACCAGGATGAAAAACTGTTTTTT. Together with reference TRBV5-4 and TRBJ1-4, the CDR3 gives the full variable domain: ETGVTQSPTHLIKTRGQQVTLRCSSQSGHNTVSWYQQALGQGPQFIFQYYREEENGRGNFPPRFSGLQFPNYSSELNVNALELDDSALYLCASSFFRDQDEKLFFGSGTQLSVL.

The chain uses TRBV4-3 and TRBJ2-3, with D maybe TRBD2 (6 bases). The V end lost 5 bases, the J end lost 1 base, and 13 bases lay between the germline ends. Germline assignment: CDR1 LGHNA and CDR2 YSLEER. The CDR3 has 15 residues. The CDR3 coding sequence is TGCGCCAGCAGCAGGGGACTTCAACGCACAGATACGCAGTATTTT. Its protein is CASSRGLQRTDTQYF.

V and J are TRBV4-3 and TRBJ2-6; D remains ambiguous. Trimming stripped 4 bases from V and 0 bases from J, with 10 bases between. The CDR3 sequence is 16 residues long. Germline lookup yields CDR1 LGHNA and CDR2 YSLEER. The CDR3 nucleotides are TGCGCCAGCAGCCTCCTGTTTAGCTCTGGGGCCAACGTCCTGACTTTC. It codes for CASSLLFSSGANVLTF.

The chain employs TRBV18 and TRBJ2-1; 10 nucleotides match TRBD1. Trimming cost V 0 bases and J 9 bases; bases outside gene matches: 11. The CDR3 loop spans 17 amino acids. Germline lookup yields CDR1 KGHSH and CDR2 LQKENI. DNA of the CDR3: TGTGCCAGCTCACCACCTGTCGGGACAGGGGTGTCCGGTGAGCAGTTCTTC. Its protein product is CASSPPVGTGVSGEQFF.

V usage is TRBV10-3 and J usage is TRBJ2-7, with 11 bases that match TRBD2. The CDR3 sequence is 16 residues long. CDR1 is ENHRY and CDR2 is SYGVKD in the germline V gene. V was pared by 2 bases and J by 0 bases, with 3 bases of the junction left unmatched. CDR3 region: CAISELGLAASYEQYF. CDR3 DNA: TGTGCCATCAGTGAGCTGGGACTAGCGGCCTCCTACGAGCAGTACTTC.

The chain carries TRBV13 and TRBJ1-2, with a tentative D call TRBD1 (5 bases). This CDR3 is 19 amino acids long. V was pared by 7 bases and J by 6 bases, with 33 bases between. Germline CDR1 and CDR2: PRHDT and FYEKMQ (reference sequence). CDR3 in amino acids: CASTLGSPQGTDPLHGYTF. DNA for the CDR3: TGTGCCAGCACCCTAGGATCCCCCCAGGGAACCGACCCACTTCATGGCTACACCTTC.

The rearrangement uses TRBV4-3 and TRBJ2-3; a possible D gene is TRBD2 (6 bases). There are 16 residues in the CDR3. The germline V gene has CDR1 LGHNA and CDR2 YSLEER. Trimming removed 0 bases at V and 2 bases at J, with 12 bases between. CDR3 nucleotides: TGCGCCAGCAGCCAAGAAGGTGGACTACACACAGATACGCAGTATTTT. It is translated as CASSQEGGLHTDTQYF.

CDR3 nucleotides: TGTGCCAGCAGCCAAGGGGGTACTGAAGCTTTCTTT. It is translated as CASSQGGTEAFF. The gene calls are TRBV6-5 and TRBJ1-1; maybe TRBD1 (6 bases). CDR3 length: 12 residues. V was pared by 6 bases and J by 5 bases, with 10 bases between. The germline V gene has CDR1 MNHEY and CDR2 SVGAGI.

The rearrangement links TRBV7-9 to TRBJ1-1; 7 bases fit TRBD1. The V and J ends lost 0 bases and 6 bases, in that order; junction bases with no gene match: 4. The length of the CDR3 is 14 residues. Germline V gene lookup returns CDR1 SEHNR and CDR2 FQNEAQ (reference sequence). CDR3 sequence: CASSLAGGESEAFF. The CDR3 DNA follows: TGTGCCAGCAGCTTAGCAGGGGGCGAGTCTGAAGCTTTCTTT. Complete variable domain (other parts from reference TRBV7-9 and TRBJ1-1): DTGVSQNPRHKITKRGQNVTFRCDPISEHNRLYWYRQTLGQGPEFLTYFQNEAQLEKSRLLSDRFSAERPKGSFSTLEIQRTEQGDSAMYLCASSLAGGESEAFFGQGTRLTVV.

This sequence joins TRBV7-6 and TRBJ1-1; 12 positions agree with TRBD1. CDR3 length: 17 residues. CDR1 is SGHVS and CDR2 is FNYEAQ in the germline V gene. Trimming took 5 bases from V and 2 from J; bases not matched to a gene: 9. CDR3 sequence: CASSPARDRGLNTEAFF. CDR3 nucleotide sequence: TGTGCCAGCAGCCCGGCACGGGACAGGGGGCTAAACACTGAAGCTTTCTTT.

The chain combines TRBV7-8 with TRBJ1-2; no reliable D call. The germline gives CDR1 SGHVS, CDR2 FQNEAQ. The V end was cut by 1 base, the J end by 2 bases, with 8 bases between. The CDR3 covers 14 residues. The CDR3 region has the DNA TGTGCCAGCAGCTTAGGGTGGCCAAACTATGGCTACACCTTC. It codes for CASSLGWPNYGYTF.

V usage is TRBV11-2 and J usage is TRBJ2-7, with TRBD2 as a possible D gene (6 bases). CDR1 is SGHAT and CDR2 is FQNNGV in the germline V gene. This CDR3 spans 13 amino acids. Trimming cost V 5 bases and J 4 bases, with 12 bases left between them. The CDR3: CASSPGTGYEQYV. CDR3 sequence (DNA): TGTGCCAGCAGCCCGGGGACTGGATACGAGCAGTACGTC.

The rearrangement links TRBV12-5 to TRBJ2-2; 9 nucleotides match TRBD1. The CDR3 is 14 amino acids. Germline CDR1 and CDR2: LGHNT and FRNRAP. The junction had 5 bases not matched to a gene; V was cut back by 6 bases and J by 6 bases. CDR3 nucleotides: TGTGCTAGTGGACCCGGGACAGGGTCCGGGGAGCTGTTTTTT. Translating it yields CASGPGTGSGELFF.

The V and J genes are TRBV9 and TRBJ2-7; tentatively, D is TRBD1 or TRBD2 (5 bases each). The CDR3 runs to 13 residues. CDR1 is SGDLS and CDR2 is YYNGEE in the germline V gene. Trimming shortened V by 6 bases and J by 5 bases, and 15 bases separated the two germline ends. The CDR3 here is CASNQRRGDEQYV. The CDR3 nucleotides are TGTGCCAGCAACCAACGTCGAGGGGACGAGCAGTACGTC.

This clone has a single count. The gene calls are TRBV3-1 (or the pseudogene TRBV3-2) and TRBJ1-2; D call uncertain. Trimming left V 2 bases short and J 5 bases short, with 18 bases between. The CDR3 spans 16 residues. The germline V gene encodes CDR1 LGHDT and CDR2 YNNKEL (reference sequence). This chain's CDR3 is CASSQTLPATLYGYTF. Written as DNA, the CDR3 is TGTGCCAGCAGCCAAACACTCCCGGCGACCCTATATGGCTACACCTTC.

This clone was recorded only once. V is TRBV11-2 and J is TRBJ2-3, with TRBD2 matching 8 bases. This CDR3 has 17 amino acids. Unmatched junction bases numbered 13, after V lost 6 bases and J lost 2 bases. Germline CDR1 reads SGHAT; CDR2 reads FQNNGV. CDR3 protein: CASSFEAGGWSTDTQYF. CDR3 nucleotides: TGTGCCAGCAGTTTCGAGGCGGGGGGATGGTCCACAGATACGCAGTATTTT.